One and the same sample provided the 10 T cell receptor beta chains below, sequenced in a study of blood T cell repertoires in COVID-19. TCRdb's copy holds only in-frame clones and misses some; the assay was immunoSEQ multiplex PCR. Of about 350,000 clones detected, over 80% appear once; the ten largest clones hold roughly a tenth. The sequenced material came from peripheral blood. The receptors originated from a man aged 25-40 years with COVID-19, enrolled during active disease.

The chain couples TRBV27 to TRBJ2-1; 7 bases fit TRBD1. The germline V gene has CDR1 MNHEY and CDR2 SMNVEV (reference sequence). Losses at the gene ends were 7 bases for V and 0 bases for J; bases not matched to a gene: 12. The CDR3 sequence is 17 residues long. DNA for the CDR3: TGTGCCAGCACTAGTTTTGGGACAGTCAGCTCCTACAATGAGCAGTTCTTC. Its protein product is CASTSFGTVSSYNEQFF.

The chain employs TRBV2 and TRBJ1-1; the match to TRBD1 covers 12 bases. Germline V gene lookup returns CDR1 SNHLY and CDR2 FYNNEI. This CDR3 contains 15 residues. Trimming at V came to 5 bases and at J to 5 bases, leaving 6 bases not matched to a gene. The CDR3 nucleotides are TGTGCCAGCAGTCCCGGGACAGGGGGCTGGACTGAAGCTTTCTTT. It translates to CASSPGTGGWTEAFF. Based on the CDR3 plus reference TRBV2 and TRBJ1-1, the full variable domain is EPEVTQTPSHQVTQMGQEVILRCVPISNHLYFYWYRQILGQKVEFLVSFYNNEISEKSEIFDDQFSVERPDGSNFTLKIRSTKLEDSAMYFCASSPGTGGWTEAFFGQGTRLTVV.

The chain has TRBV30 and TRBJ1-6; no definite D call. CDR3 size: 17 residues. V was trimmed by 2 bases and J by 0 bases, leaving 14 bases between them. In germline, CDR1 is GTSNPN, CDR2 SVGIG (reference sequence). The CDR3 protein is CAWSLGLTSSYNSPLHF. In DNA, the CDR3 is TGTGCCTGGAGTCTAGGACTGACGAGCTCCTATAATTCACCCCTCCACTTT.

The rearrangement joins TRBV24-1 to TRBJ2-1; TRBD1 matches 10 bases. The V and J ends lost 3 bases and 4 bases, in that order; junction bases with no gene match: 2. The CDR3 totals 15 residues. Per the germline V gene, CDR1 is KGHDR and CDR2 is SFDVKD. The CDR3 region has the DNA TGTGCCACCAGTGATGTGGGACAGGGGTACAATGAGCAGTTCTTC. Amino acids: CATSDVGQGYNEQFF.

This clone was observed a single time. The chain carries TRBV7-9 and TRBJ1-4; TRBD1 matches at 10 bases. The V gene's germline CDR1 is SEHNR and CDR2 FQNEAQ (reference sequence). CDR3 length: 15 amino acids. J lost 6 bases, V lost 0 bases, and 1 base had no gene match. The CDR3 DNA sequence: TGTGCCAGCAGCTTAGCCGGGACAGGGGATGAAAAACTGTTTTTT. Amino acid sequence: CASSLAGTGDEKLFF.

This chain joins TRBV25-1 and TRBJ1-2; TRBD1 is a possible D gene (6 bases). Germline CDR1 reads MGHDK; CDR2 reads SYGVNS. Trimming stripped 3 bases from V and 1 base from J, with 12 bases between. This CDR3 is built from 15 residues. In DNA, the CDR3 is TGTGCCAGCAGTGATTCAGAGGACAGTAACTATGGCTACACCTTC. Its translation is CASSDSEDSNYGYTF.

The V call is TRBV7-9, the J call TRBJ1-2; D not certain. This CDR3 spans 12 amino acids. Per germline, CDR1 SEHNR and CDR2 FQNEAQ (reference sequence). Trimming pared 2 bases from V and 8 bases from J, leaving 9 bases between. CDR3 sequence reads: CASSLMRRGYTF. The CDR3 DNA reads as TGTGCCAGCAGCTTAATGAGGAGAGGCTACACCTTC.

The V gene is TRBV7-3, the J gene TRBJ2-1, with D possibly matching TRBD2 (6 bases). Looked up from germline, CDR1 is SGHTA and CDR2 is FQGTGA. The CDR3 spans 12 residues. V was cut by 1 base and J by 12 bases, with 10 bases left in between. CDR3: CASSLRGERQFF. The CDR3 bases are TGTGCCAGCAGCTTAAGGGGGGAGAGGCAGTTCTTC.

The chain couples TRBV7-8 to TRBJ2-6; no definite D call. The V gene lost 3 bases and the J gene lost 0 bases, with 9 bases spanning the gap. Germline V gene sequence: CDR1 SGHVS, CDR2 FQNEAQ. The CDR3 loop spans 16 amino acids. CDR3 bases: TGTGCCAGCAGCTTTCGGGTTGGCTCTGGGGCCAACGTCCTGACTTTC. It is translated as CASSFRVGSGANVLTF.

V is TRBV15 and J is TRBJ1-2; a possible D gene is TRBD1 (5 bases). The CDR3 sequence is 13 residues long. The germline CDR1 and CDR2 sequences are LNHNV and YYDKDF (reference sequence). The ends were cut back, 3 bases at V and 8 bases at J, with 13 bases in the middle. The DNA for the CDR3 is TGTGCCACCAGCAGGGGCAGGGATGTCGGCTACACCTTC. Amino acids: CATSRGRDVGYTF.